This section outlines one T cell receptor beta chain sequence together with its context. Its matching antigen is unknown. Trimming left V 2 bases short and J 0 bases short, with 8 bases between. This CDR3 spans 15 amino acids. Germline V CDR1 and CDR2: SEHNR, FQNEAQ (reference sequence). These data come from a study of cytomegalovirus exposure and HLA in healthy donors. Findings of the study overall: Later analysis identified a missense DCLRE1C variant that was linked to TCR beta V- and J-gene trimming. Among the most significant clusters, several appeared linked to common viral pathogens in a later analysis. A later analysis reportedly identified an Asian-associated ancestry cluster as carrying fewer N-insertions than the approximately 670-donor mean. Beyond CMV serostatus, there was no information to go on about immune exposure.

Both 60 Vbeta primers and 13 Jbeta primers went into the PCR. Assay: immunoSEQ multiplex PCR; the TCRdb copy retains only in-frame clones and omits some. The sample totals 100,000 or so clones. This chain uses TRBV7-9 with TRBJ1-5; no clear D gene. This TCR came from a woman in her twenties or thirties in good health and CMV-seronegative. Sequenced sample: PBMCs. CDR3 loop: CASSLRSSSNQPQHF. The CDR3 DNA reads TGTGCCAGCAGCTTACGGAGTTCTAGCAATCAGCCCCAGCATTTT.